The present TCR beta chain was sequenced within a study of blood T cell repertoires in COVID-19. Overall study: The samples span acute and convalescent COVID-19 from the United States, Italy and Spain. The analysed material was cDNA or gDNA that came from T cells, B-cell-depleted T cells, or PBMCs.

Libraries were prepared by immunoSEQ multiplex PCR; TCRdb keeps only in-frame clonotypes and omits some of them. Of 150,000 to 200,000 clones in the sample, over 80% are singletons; the top ten hold about 10%. CDR1 is LNHDA and CDR2 is SQIVND in the germline V gene (reference sequence). The germline V and J ends were trimmed by 5 bases and 4 bases, with 14 bases remaining between them. The CDR3 runs to 14 residues. The rearrangement links TRBV19 to TRBJ2-5; D gene uncertain. The material sequenced was peripheral blood. This sequence was found in an elderly woman with active or convalescent COVID-19. This CDR3 is CASSAGLWRETQYF. The CDR3 DNA reads as TGTGCCAGTAGTGCTGGCCTATGGAGAGAGACCCAGTACTTC.